The T cell receptor beta chain described here comes from a study of beta chain features in type 1 diabetes. Study-wide results and limits: Within each of all four CD4+ subsets, Type 1 diabetes patients had TCRB CDR3s that were moderately but significantly shorter.

Isolated RNA was reverse transcribed in full, so expressed TCRB transcripts were sequenced. The assay was immunoSEQ multiplex PCR, and TCRdb's table has in-frame clones only and misses some. The sample lists under 350,000 clones; around 24% were seen once. CDR1 is MNHNS, CDR2 SASEGT, per germline. The CDR3 contains 13 residues. V was pared by 5 bases and J by 2 bases, with 1 base of the junction left unmatched. This clone was found a few times. Its antigen is currently unknown. The sample has other DNA sequences that encode this CDR3 too. The specimen sequenced was naive CD4+ T cells from blood. The genes are TRBV6-1 and TRBJ2-7, with 9 nucleotides matching TRBD2. The TCR was taken from a young woman with type 1 diabetes. The CDR3 DNA sequence: TGTGCCAGCAGTTTAGCGGGGGCCTACGAGCAGTACTTC. This gives the protein CASSLAGAYEQYF.